The rows below give T cell receptor beta chains drawn from one sample of a study of beta chain features in type 1 diabetes. Libraries were prepared by immunoSEQ multiplex PCR; TCRdb keeps only in-frame clonotypes and omits some of them. The sample holds about 640,000 clones; roughly 12% are singletons and the top ten take around 0.12%. Sequencing was carried out using naive CD4+ T cells from blood. The receptors derive from a man aged 30 to 39 with type 1 diabetes. The CDR3 runs from the conserved cysteine through the conserved F or W. The order of the fields is V gene, clone size, D gene, J gene, CDR3 protein, CDR3 DNA. D genes are given only for firm matches. Part of the rows lack a size; the others show once, few, many or a class for expanded clones.

v_call: TRBV9; clone_size: NA; d_call: NA; j_call: TRBJ1-6; cdr3_aa: CASSAPGMEYNSPLHF; cdr3_nt: TGTGCCAGCAGCGCCCCTGGAATGGAGTACAATTCACCCCTCCACTTT
v_call: TRBV7-2; clone_size: few; d_call: TRBD2; j_call: TRBJ2-3; cdr3_aa: CASSGSGGAREADTQYF; cdr3_nt: TGTGCCAGCAGCGGTAGCGGGGGGGCGCGAGAGGCAGATACGCAGTATTTT
v_call: TRBV29-1; clone_size: few; d_call: NA; j_call: TRBJ2-3; cdr3_aa: CSAEGWSTDTQYF; cdr3_nt: TGCAGCGCCGAGGGGTGGTCCACAGATACGCAGTATTTT
v_call: TRBV14; clone_size: NA; d_call: NA; j_call: TRBJ1-1; cdr3_aa: CASSQQGSTEAFF; cdr3_nt: TGTGCCAGCAGCCAGCAGGGGAGCACTGAAGCTTTCTTT
v_call: TRBV25-1; clone_size: NA; d_call: NA; j_call: TRBJ1-1; cdr3_aa: CASSEYRGRAFF; cdr3_nt: TGTGCCAGCAGTGAATACAGGGGTAGAGCTTTCTTT
v_call: TRBV7-2; clone_size: few; d_call: NA; j_call: TRBJ1-1; cdr3_aa: CASSPGPNWGTEAFF; cdr3_nt: TGTGCCAGCAGCCCGGGCCCCAACTGGGGCACTGAAGCTTTCTTT
v_call: TRBV7-9; clone_size: few; d_call: TRBD1; j_call: TRBJ1-2; cdr3_aa: CASSPIGDRGYYGYTF; cdr3_nt: TGTGCCAGCAGCCCCATTGGGGACAGGGGATACTATGGCTACACCTTC
v_call: TRBV19; clone_size: NA; d_call: NA; j_call: TRBJ2-7; cdr3_aa: CASSIEGSLGEQYF; cdr3_nt: TGTGCCAGTAGTATAGAAGGATCCCTGGGGGAGCAGTACTTC
v_call: TRBV5-1; clone_size: NA; d_call: TRBD2; j_call: TRBJ2-2; cdr3_aa: CASSTRLAGTGELFF; cdr3_nt: TGCGCCAGCAGCACCCGACTAGCGGGAACCGGGGAGCTGTTTTTT
v_call: TRBV7-9; clone_size: few; d_call: NA; j_call: TRBJ2-3; cdr3_aa: CASSFHHADTQYF; cdr3_nt: TGTGCCAGCAGCTTTCACCATGCAGATACGCAGTATTTT
v_call: TRBV20-1; clone_size: few; d_call: TRBD1; j_call: TRBJ2-3; cdr3_aa: CSAMDRVQYF; cdr3_nt: TGCAGTGCTATGGACAGGGTGCAGTATTTT
v_call: TRBV7-9; clone_size: NA; d_call: NA; j_call: TRBJ2-5; cdr3_aa: CASSSGNKVQETQYF; cdr3_nt: TGTGCCAGCAGCTCCGGAAATAAGGTCCAAGAGACCCAGTACTTC
v_call: TRBV5-6; clone_size: NA; d_call: NA; j_call: TRBJ2-2; cdr3_aa: CASSLAVNTGELFF; cdr3_nt: TGTGCCAGCAGCTTGGCAGTGAACACCGGGGAGCTGTTTTTT
v_call: TRBV7-7; clone_size: few; d_call: TRBD2; j_call: TRBJ2-3; cdr3_aa: CASSSGLAGGTDTQYF; cdr3_nt: TGTGCCAGCAGCTCCGGACTAGCGGGGGGCACAGATACGCAGTATTTT
v_call: TRBV13; clone_size: few; d_call: NA; j_call: TRBJ2-2; cdr3_aa: CASSSETGTTHRELFF; cdr3_nt: TGTGCCAGCAGCTCCGAGACCGGGACAACCCACCGGGAGCTGTTTTTT
v_call: TRBV5-1; clone_size: NA; d_call: TRBD2; j_call: TRBJ2-3; cdr3_aa: CASSSRTSGGTDTQYF; cdr3_nt: TGCGCCAGCAGCTCCAGGACTAGCGGGGGTACAGATACGCAGTATTTT
v_call: TRBV9; clone_size: few; d_call: NA; j_call: TRBJ1-1; cdr3_aa: CASSVVTGDTEAFF; cdr3_nt: TGTGCCAGCAGCGTAGTTACAGGCGATACTGAAGCTTTCTTT
v_call: TRBV5-1; clone_size: few; d_call: TRBD1; j_call: TRBJ2-3; cdr3_aa: CASSIGTGADTQYF; cdr3_nt: TGCGCCAGCAGCATAGGGACAGGCGCAGATACGCAGTATTTT
v_call: TRBV30; clone_size: NA; d_call: NA; j_call: TRBJ1-2; cdr3_aa: CAWSTGDSRGYTF; cdr3_nt: TGTGCCTGGAGTACGGGGGACTCGAGAGGCTACACCTTC
v_call: TRBV6-5; clone_size: NA; d_call: TRBD1; j_call: TRBJ1-2; cdr3_aa: CASRPTGNYGYTF; cdr3_nt: TGTGCCAGCAGACCGACAGGGAACTATGGCTACACCTTC
v_call: TRBV7-9; clone_size: few; d_call: NA; j_call: TRBJ2-6; cdr3_aa: CASSPGRNSGANVLTF; cdr3_nt: TGTGCCAGCAGCCCTGGACGGAACTCTGGGGCCAACGTCCTGACTTTC
v_call: TRBV7-2; clone_size: few; d_call: NA; j_call: TRBJ2-1; cdr3_aa: CASSFTGENSYNEQFF; cdr3_nt: TGTGCCAGCAGCTTTACCGGGGAGAACTCCTACAATGAGCAGTTCTTC
v_call: TRBV4-3; clone_size: NA; d_call: NA; j_call: TRBJ1-2; cdr3_aa: CASSQRTHNYGYTF; cdr3_nt: TGCGCCAGCAGCCAAAGGACACACAACTATGGCTACACCTTC
v_call: TRBV11-3; clone_size: few; d_call: TRBD1; j_call: TRBJ2-1; cdr3_aa: CASSLEGRQGVGDEQFF; cdr3_nt: TGTGCCAGCAGCTTAGAGGGGAGACAGGGGGTAGGTGATGAGCAGTTCTTC
v_call: TRBV7-2; clone_size: NA; d_call: NA; j_call: TRBJ2-7; cdr3_aa: CASSPAIGQFYEQYF; cdr3_nt: TGTGCCAGCAGCCCCGCAATTGGACAGTTCTACGAGCAGTACTTC
v_call: TRBV13; clone_size: NA; d_call: NA; j_call: TRBJ1-4; cdr3_aa: CASSLYGVEEKLFF; cdr3_nt: TGTGCCAGCAGCTTATACGGGGTAGAGGAAAAACTGTTTTTT
v_call: TRBV6-5; clone_size: NA; d_call: NA; j_call: TRBJ1-1; cdr3_aa: CASKRQEDTEAFF; cdr3_nt: TGTGCCAGCAAGCGACAGGAGGACACTGAAGCTTTCTTT
v_call: TRBV4-3; clone_size: NA; d_call: NA; j_call: TRBJ1-2; cdr3_aa: CASSPGSGYNYGYTF; cdr3_nt: TGCGCCAGCAGCCCGGGCAGCGGATACAACTATGGCTACACCTTC
v_call: TRBV29-1; clone_size: few; d_call: NA; j_call: TRBJ2-5; cdr3_aa: CSLKGTLGETQYF; cdr3_nt: TGCAGCTTAAAAGGGACACTCGGGGAGACCCAGTACTTC
v_call: TRBV5-1; clone_size: few; d_call: NA; j_call: TRBJ2-2; cdr3_aa: CASSYGQRNTGELFF; cdr3_nt: TGCGCCAGCAGCTACGGACAGAGAAACACCGGGGAGCTGTTTTTT
v_call: TRBV29-1; clone_size: few; d_call: TRBD2; j_call: TRBJ2-3; cdr3_aa: CSVTSGGWTDTQYF; cdr3_nt: TGCAGCGTCACTAGCGGGGGGTGGACAGATACGCAGTATTTT
v_call: TRBV7-8; clone_size: few; d_call: NA; j_call: TRBJ2-7; cdr3_aa: CASSLDRFSYEQYF; cdr3_nt: TGTGCCAGCAGCTTAGACAGGTTTTCCTACGAGCAGTACTTC
v_call: TRBV7-2; clone_size: NA; d_call: TRBD1; j_call: TRBJ1-4; cdr3_aa: CASSRGGVGEKLFF; cdr3_nt: TGTGCCAGCAGTAGAGGGGGCGTAGGTGAAAAACTGTTTTTT
v_call: TRBV5-1; clone_size: few; d_call: TRBD1; j_call: TRBJ1-5; cdr3_aa: CASSTGTEVNQPQHF; cdr3_nt: TGCGCCAGCAGCACCGGGACAGAAGTCAATCAGCCCCAGCATTTT
v_call: TRBV27; clone_size: few; d_call: NA; j_call: TRBJ1-1; cdr3_aa: CASGSGRNTEAFF; cdr3_nt: TGTGCCAGCGGATCCGGGAGGAACACTGAAGCTTTCTTT
v_call: TRBV27; clone_size: NA; d_call: NA; j_call: TRBJ1-4; cdr3_aa: CATGREGREKLFF; cdr3_nt: TGTGCCACAGGAAGGGAGGGGAGGGAAAAACTGTTTTTT
v_call: TRBV29-1; clone_size: NA; d_call: TRBD1; j_call: TRBJ1-2; cdr3_aa: CSVRDRPGWDGYTF; cdr3_nt: TGCAGCGTTCGGGACAGGCCGGGTTGGGATGGCTACACCTTC
v_call: TRBV19; clone_size: few; d_call: NA; j_call: TRBJ1-3; cdr3_aa: CASSITYFSGNTIYF; cdr3_nt: TGTGCCAGTAGTATAACCTACTTCTCTGGAAACACCATATATTTT